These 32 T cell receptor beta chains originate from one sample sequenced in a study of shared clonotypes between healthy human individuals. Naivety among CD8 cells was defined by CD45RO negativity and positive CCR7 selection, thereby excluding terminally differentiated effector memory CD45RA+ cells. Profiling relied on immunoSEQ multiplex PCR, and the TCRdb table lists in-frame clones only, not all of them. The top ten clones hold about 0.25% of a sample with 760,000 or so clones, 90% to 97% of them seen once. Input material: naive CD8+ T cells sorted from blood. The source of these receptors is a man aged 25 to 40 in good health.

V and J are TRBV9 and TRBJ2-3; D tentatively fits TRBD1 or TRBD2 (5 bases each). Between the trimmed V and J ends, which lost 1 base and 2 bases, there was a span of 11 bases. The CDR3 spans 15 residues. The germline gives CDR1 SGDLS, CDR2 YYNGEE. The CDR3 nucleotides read TGTGCCAGCAGCGTATGGGGGACCCTCACAGATACGCAGTATTTT. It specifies CASSVWGTLTDTQYF.

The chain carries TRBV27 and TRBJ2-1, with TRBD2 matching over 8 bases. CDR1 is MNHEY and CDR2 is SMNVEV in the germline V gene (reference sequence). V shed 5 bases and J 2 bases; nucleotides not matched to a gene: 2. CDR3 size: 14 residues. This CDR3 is CASSVAGPYNEQFF. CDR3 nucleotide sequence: TGTGCCAGCAGTGTAGCGGGGCCCTACAATGAGCAGTTCTTC.

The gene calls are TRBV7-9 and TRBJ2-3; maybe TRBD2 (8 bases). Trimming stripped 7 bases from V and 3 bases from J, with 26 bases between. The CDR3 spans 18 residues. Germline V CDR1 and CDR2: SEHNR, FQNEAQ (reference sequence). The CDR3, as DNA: TGTGCCAGCACCTATGACAGGGCGAGCGGGAGAACTACAGATACGCAGTATTTT. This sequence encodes CASTYDRASGRTTDTQYF.

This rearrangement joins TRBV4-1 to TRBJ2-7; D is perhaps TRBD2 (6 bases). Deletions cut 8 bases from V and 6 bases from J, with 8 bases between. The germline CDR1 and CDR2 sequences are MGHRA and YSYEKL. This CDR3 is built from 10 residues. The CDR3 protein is CASGDFEQYF. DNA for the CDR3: TGCGCCAGCGGGGACTTCGAGCAGTACTTC.

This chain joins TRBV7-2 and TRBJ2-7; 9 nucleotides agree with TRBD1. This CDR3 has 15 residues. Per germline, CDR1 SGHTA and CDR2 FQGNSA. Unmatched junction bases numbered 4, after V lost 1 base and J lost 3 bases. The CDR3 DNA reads TGTGCCAGCAGCTTAGAGGACAGGGGAGACTACGAGCAGTACTTC. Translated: CASSLEDRGDYEQYF.

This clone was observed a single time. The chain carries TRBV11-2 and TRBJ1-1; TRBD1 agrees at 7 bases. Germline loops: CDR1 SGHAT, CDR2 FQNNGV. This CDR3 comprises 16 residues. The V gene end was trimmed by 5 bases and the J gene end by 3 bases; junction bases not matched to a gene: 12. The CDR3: CASSGRAQGEDTEAFF. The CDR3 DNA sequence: TGTGCCAGCAGCGGGCGGGCCCAGGGGGAGGACACTGAAGCTTTCTTT.

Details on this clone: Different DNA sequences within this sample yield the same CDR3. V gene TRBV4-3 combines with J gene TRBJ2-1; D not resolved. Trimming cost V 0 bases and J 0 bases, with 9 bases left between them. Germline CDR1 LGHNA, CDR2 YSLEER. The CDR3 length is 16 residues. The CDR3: CASSQDRGSSYNEQFF. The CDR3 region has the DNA TGCGCCAGCAGCCAAGATCGCGGAAGCTCCTACAATGAGCAGTTCTTC.

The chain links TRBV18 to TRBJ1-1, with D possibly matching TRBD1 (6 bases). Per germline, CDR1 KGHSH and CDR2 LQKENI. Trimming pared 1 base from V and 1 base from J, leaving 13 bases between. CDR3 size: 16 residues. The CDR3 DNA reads TGTGCCAGCTCACCACGAGGGGGGCATACGAACACTGAAGCTTTCTTT. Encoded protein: CASSPRGGHTNTEAFF.

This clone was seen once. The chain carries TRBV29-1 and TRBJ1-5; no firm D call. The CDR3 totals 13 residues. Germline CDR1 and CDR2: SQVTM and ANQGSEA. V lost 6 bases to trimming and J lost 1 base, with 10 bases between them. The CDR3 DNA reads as TGCAGCGTCGACATGGGAAGCAATCAGCCCCAGCATTTT. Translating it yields CSVDMGSNQPQHF.

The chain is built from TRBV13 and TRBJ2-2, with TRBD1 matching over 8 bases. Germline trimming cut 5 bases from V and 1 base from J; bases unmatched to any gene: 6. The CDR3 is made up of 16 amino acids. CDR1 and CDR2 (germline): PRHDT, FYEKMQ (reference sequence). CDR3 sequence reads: CASSIPGQGNTGELFF. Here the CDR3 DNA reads TGTGCCAGCAGCATCCCCGGACAGGGGAACACCGGGGAGCTGTTTTTT.

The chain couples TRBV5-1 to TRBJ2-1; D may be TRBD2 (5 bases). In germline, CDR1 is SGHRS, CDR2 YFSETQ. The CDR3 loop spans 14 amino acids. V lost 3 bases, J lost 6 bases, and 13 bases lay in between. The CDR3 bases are TGCGCCAGCAGCTCTATGGAGGCTACCAATGAGCAGTTCTTC. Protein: CASSSMEATNEQFF.

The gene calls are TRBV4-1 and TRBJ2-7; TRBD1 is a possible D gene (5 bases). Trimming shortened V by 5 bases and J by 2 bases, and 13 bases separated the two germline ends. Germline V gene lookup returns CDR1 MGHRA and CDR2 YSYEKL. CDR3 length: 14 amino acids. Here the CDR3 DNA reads TGCGCCAGCAGCGAGGACATAGGTCCCTACGAGCAGTACTTC. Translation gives CASSEDIGPYEQYF.

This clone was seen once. CDR3 sequence reads: CASGISGGTAQETQYF. CDR3 DNA sequence: TGTGCCAGCGGAATTTCGGGTGGGACAGCACAAGAGACCCAGTACTTC. This chain uses TRBV11-2 with TRBJ2-5, with 7 positions matching TRBD1. The length of the CDR3 is 16 residues. Germline CDR1 SGHAT, CDR2 FQNNGV. After removal of 8 bases from V and 2 bases from J, the junction contained 14 bases not matched to a gene. The full variable domain, in which reference TRBV11-2 and TRBJ2-5 provide the parts outside the CDR3, is EAGVAQSPRYKIIEKRQSVAFWCNPISGHATLYWYQQILGQGPKLLIQFQNNGVVDDSQLPKDRFSAERLKGVDSTLKIQPAKLEDSAVYLCASGISGGTAQETQYFGPGTRLLVL.

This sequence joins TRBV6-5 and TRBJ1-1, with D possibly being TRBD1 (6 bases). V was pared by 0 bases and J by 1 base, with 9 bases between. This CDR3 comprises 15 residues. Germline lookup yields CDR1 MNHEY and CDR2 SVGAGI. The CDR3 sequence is CASSYSPQGNTEAFF. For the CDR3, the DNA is TGTGCCAGCAGTTACTCCCCACAGGGGAACACTGAAGCTTTCTTT.

The CDR3 spells CASSPWTSGYEQYF. The CDR3 coding sequence is TGTGCCAGCAGCCCCTGGACATCGGGGTACGAGCAGTACTTC. This chain connects TRBV7-9 to TRBJ2-7; possibly TRBD1 or TRBD2 for D (5 bases each). The CDR3 is 14 residues long. Germline-derived CDR1 and CDR2 are SEHNR and FQNEAQ (reference sequence). V was cut by 5 bases and J by 4 bases, with 15 bases left in between.

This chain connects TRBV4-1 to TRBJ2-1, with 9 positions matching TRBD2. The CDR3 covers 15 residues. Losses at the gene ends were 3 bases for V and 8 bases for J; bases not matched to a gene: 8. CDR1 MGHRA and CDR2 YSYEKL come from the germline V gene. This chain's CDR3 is CASSHLGLASDEQFF. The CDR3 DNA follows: TGCGCCAGCAGCCATTTAGGACTAGCGAGCGATGAGCAGTTCTTC.

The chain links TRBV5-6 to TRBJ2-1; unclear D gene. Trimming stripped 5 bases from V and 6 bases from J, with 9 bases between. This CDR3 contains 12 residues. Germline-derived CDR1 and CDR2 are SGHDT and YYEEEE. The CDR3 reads CASSILGNEQFF. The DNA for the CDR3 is TGTGCCAGCAGTATCCTCGGCAATGAGCAGTTCTTC. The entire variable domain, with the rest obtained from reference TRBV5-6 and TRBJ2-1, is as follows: DAGVTQSPTHLIKTRGQQVTLRCSPKSGHDTVSWYQQALGQGPQFIFQYYEEEERQRGNFPDRFSGHQFPNYSSELNVNALLLGDSALYLCASSILGNEQFFGPGTRLTVL.

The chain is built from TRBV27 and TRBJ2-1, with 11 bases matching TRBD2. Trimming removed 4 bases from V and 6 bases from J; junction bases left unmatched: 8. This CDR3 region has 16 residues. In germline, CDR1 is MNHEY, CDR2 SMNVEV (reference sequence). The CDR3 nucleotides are TGTGCCAGCAGTTCCCCCAATCTAGCGGGGGGCAATGAGCAGTTCTTC. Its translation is CASSSPNLAGGNEQFF.

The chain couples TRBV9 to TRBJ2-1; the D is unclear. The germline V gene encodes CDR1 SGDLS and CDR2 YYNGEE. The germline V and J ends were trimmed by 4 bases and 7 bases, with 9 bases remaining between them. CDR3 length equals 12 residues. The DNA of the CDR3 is TGTGCCAGCAGCTACCCCGGAAATGAGCAGTTCTTC. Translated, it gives CASSYPGNEQFF. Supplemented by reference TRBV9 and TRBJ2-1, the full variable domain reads DSGVTQTPKHLITATGQRVTLRCSPRSGDLSVYWYQQSLDQGLQFLIQYYNGEERAKGNILERFSAQQFPDLHSELNLSSLELGDSALYFCASSYPGNEQFFGPGTRLTVL.

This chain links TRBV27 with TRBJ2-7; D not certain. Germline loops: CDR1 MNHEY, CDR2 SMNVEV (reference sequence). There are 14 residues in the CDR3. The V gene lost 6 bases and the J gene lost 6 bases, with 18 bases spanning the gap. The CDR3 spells CASRPGTPAIEQYF. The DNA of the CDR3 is TGTGCCAGCAGACCCGGAACTCCTGCGATCGAGCAGTACTTC.

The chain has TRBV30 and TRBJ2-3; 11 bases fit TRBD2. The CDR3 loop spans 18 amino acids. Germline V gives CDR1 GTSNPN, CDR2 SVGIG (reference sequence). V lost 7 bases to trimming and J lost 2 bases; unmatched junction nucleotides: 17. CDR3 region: CALLGLAAPIKHTDTQYF. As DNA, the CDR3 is TGTGCCTTATTGGGACTAGCGGCCCCGATTAAGCACACAGATACGCAGTATTTT.

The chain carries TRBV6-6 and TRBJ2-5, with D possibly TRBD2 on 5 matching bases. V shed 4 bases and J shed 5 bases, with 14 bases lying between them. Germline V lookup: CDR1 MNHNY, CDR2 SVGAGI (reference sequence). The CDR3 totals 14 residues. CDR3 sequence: CASSSDFPRETQYF. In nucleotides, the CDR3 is TGTGCCAGCAGTTCGGACTTCCCCCGGGAGACCCAGTACTTC.

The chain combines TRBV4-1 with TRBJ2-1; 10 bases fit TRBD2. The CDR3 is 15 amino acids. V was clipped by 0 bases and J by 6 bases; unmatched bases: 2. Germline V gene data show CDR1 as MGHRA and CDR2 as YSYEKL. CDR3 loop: CASSQERTSGNEQFF. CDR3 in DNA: TGCGCCAGCAGCCAAGAGAGGACTAGCGGCAATGAGCAGTTCTTC.

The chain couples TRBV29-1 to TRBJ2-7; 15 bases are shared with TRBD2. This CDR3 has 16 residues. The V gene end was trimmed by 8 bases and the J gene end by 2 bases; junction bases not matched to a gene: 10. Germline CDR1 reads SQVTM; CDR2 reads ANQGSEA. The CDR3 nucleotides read TGCAGCATCCAGGGACTAGCGGGAGGTAGGCCCTACGAGCAGTACTTC. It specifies CSIQGLAGGRPYEQYF.

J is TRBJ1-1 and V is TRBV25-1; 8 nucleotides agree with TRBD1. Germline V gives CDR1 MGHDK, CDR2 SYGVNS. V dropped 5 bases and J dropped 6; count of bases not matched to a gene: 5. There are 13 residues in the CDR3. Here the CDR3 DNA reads TGTGCCAGCAGTCTCACAGGGGGGCCTGAAGCTTTCTTT. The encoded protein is CASSLTGGPEAFF.

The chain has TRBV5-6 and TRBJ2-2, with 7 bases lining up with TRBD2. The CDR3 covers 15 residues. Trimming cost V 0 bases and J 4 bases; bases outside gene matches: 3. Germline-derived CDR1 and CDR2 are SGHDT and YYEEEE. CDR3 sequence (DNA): TGTGCCAGCAGCTTGGTGGGACTACTCACCGGGGAGCTGTTTTTT. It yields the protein CASSLVGLLTGELFF.

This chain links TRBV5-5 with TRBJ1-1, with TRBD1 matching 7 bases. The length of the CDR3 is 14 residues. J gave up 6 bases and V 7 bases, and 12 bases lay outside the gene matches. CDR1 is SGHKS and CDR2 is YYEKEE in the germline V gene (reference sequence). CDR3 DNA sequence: TGTGCCAGCGATTATGTTAAACAGGGGCCTGAAGCTTTCTTT. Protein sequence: CASDYVKQGPEAFF.

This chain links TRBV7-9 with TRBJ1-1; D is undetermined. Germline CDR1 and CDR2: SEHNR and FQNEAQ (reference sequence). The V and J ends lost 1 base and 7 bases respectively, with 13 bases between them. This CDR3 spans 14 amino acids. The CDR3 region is CASSLVGSFVEAFF. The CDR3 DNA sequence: TGTGCCAGCAGCTTAGTGGGATCATTTGTTGAAGCTTTCTTT.

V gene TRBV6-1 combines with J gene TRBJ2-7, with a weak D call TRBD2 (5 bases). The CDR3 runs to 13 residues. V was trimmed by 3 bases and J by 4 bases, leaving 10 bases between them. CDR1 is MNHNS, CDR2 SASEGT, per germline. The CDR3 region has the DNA TGTGCCAGCAGTGACAATAGCGCATACGAGCAGTACTTC. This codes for CASSDNSAYEQYF.

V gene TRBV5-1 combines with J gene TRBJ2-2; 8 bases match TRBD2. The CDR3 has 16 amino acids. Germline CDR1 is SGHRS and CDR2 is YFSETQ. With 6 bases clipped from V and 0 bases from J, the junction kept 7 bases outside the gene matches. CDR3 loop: CASIDLAGSNTGELFF. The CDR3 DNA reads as TGCGCCAGCATAGATCTAGCGGGCTCGAACACCGGGGAGCTGTTTTTT.

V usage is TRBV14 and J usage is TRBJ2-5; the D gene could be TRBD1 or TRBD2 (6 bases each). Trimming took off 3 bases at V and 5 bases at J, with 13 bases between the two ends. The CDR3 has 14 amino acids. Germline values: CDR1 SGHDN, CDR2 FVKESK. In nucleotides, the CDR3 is TGTGCCAGCAGCCAGGGGGCCAGCGGGGAGACCCAGTACTTC. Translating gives CASSQGASGETQYF.

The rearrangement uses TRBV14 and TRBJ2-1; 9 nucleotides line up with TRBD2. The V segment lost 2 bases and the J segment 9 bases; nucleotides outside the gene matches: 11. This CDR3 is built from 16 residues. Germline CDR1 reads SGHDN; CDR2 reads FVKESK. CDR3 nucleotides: TGTGCCAGCAGCCAATCGACTAGCGGATCATGGGGTGAGCAGTTCTTC. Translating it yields CASSQSTSGSWGEQFF.